A selection of T cell receptor beta chains follows, all from one sample in a study of high-grade serous ovarian cancer treatment subgroups. The method was immunoSEQ multiplex PCR; TCRdb's version includes in-frame clones alone and lacks a portion of them. The repertoire holds fewer than 9,500 clones, with 60% to 80% as singletons. Sequences were obtained from tumor tissue. The receptors were gathered from a human donor with high-grade serous ovarian cancer. Both conserved end residues are trimmed from each CDR3. D genes are given only for firm matches. The size field is filled for only some rows; it gives once, few, many or a size class.

>11|few|.|TRBJ1-1|TRBV30
AWRFGPNTEAF
>13|.|.|TRBJ2-5|TRBV11-3
ASSLGFVGQETQY
>12|.|.|TRBJ2-1|TRBV7-9
ASSQDLLYNEQF
>11|medium-sized|.|TRBJ1-1|TRBV5-5
ASSLGWQGEAF
>14|.|.|TRBJ2-2|TRBV18
ASSPNPSAYTGELF
>12|.|.|.|TRBV4-3
ASSRGRGTGELF
>11|.|TRBD2|TRBJ2-7|TRBV19
ASAPGGRTEQY
>11|once|.|TRBJ1-1|TRBV29-1
SVVRHSDVEAF
>11|few|.|TRBJ1-1|TRBV27
ASSSNRETEAF
>13|.|.|TRBJ2-7|TRBV6-1
ASSEGAGGFYEQY
>12|few|TRBD1|TRBJ1-2|TRBV28
ASSRGQGRDGYT
>15|once|.|TRBJ1-4|TRBV19
ASSIGPAAGRPEKLF
>12|.|.|TRBJ1-2|TRBV7-2
ASSLGYRPLGYT
>13|once|TRBD2|TRBJ2-5|TRBV7-9
ASSWTTSGRGEQY
>14|.|TRBD2|TRBJ2-3|TRBV5-4
ASSSGLAGGTDTQY
>13|.|.|TRBJ2-2|TRBV7-2
ASSQGHLKTGELF
>15|few|TRBD2|TRBJ2-1|TRBV5-1
ASRRLSSGSSYNEQF
>10|.|.|TRBJ1-4|TRBV4-2
ASSPLGEKLF
>13|.|TRBD1|TRBJ2-1|TRBV7-2
ASSLRGLGQGGQF
>17|.|.|TRBJ2-1|TRBV5-6
ASSLPSLASWVWPNEQF
>12|.|.|TRBJ2-3|TRBV27
ASRQAVDGDTQY
>13|.|.|TRBJ1-1|TRBV11-1
ASSPWENLNTEAF
>11|.|.|TRBJ2-1|TRBV18
ASSTQGYNEQF